Following are 2 T cell receptor beta chains from one sample sequenced in a study of blood T cells in healthy people across ages. A second PCR, run for roughly 7 to 12 cycles, used a sample-barcoded 5' primer plus a J-beta primer mix. TCRdb ran MiXCR on the 5' RACE reads and lists one entry per CDR3 protein. Of around 2 million distinct CDR3 sequences listed, 30% to 40% are singletons. Sample: blood. These receptors originate from a human donor in good health.

The chain couples TRBV18 to TRBJ1-3; 8 bases match TRBD1. V gave up 4 bases and J gave up 8 bases; unmatched junction bases: 4. The CDR3 sequence is 13 residues long. CDR1 KGHSH and CDR2 LQKENI come from the germline V gene. The CDR3 protein is CASSHGQGYTIYF. CDR3 in DNA: TGTGCCAGCTCACACGGACAGGGATACACCATATATTTT. The entire variable domain, with the rest obtained from reference TRBV18 and TRBJ1-3, is as follows: NAGVMQNPRHLVRRRGQEARLRCSPMKGHSHVYWYRQLPEEGLKFMVYLQKENIIDESGMPKERFSAEFPKEGPSILRIQQVVRGDSAAYFCASSHGQGYTIYFGEGSWLTVV.

V is TRBV12-3 or TRBV12-4 and J is TRBJ2-1; D not resolved. The CDR3 consists of 13 residues. Trimming took 0 bases from V and 9 from J, leaving 9 bases between them. DNA for the CDR3: TGTGCCAGCAGTTTAGCGCTTGAGAGTGAGCAGTTCTTC. This translates into CASSLALESEQFF.